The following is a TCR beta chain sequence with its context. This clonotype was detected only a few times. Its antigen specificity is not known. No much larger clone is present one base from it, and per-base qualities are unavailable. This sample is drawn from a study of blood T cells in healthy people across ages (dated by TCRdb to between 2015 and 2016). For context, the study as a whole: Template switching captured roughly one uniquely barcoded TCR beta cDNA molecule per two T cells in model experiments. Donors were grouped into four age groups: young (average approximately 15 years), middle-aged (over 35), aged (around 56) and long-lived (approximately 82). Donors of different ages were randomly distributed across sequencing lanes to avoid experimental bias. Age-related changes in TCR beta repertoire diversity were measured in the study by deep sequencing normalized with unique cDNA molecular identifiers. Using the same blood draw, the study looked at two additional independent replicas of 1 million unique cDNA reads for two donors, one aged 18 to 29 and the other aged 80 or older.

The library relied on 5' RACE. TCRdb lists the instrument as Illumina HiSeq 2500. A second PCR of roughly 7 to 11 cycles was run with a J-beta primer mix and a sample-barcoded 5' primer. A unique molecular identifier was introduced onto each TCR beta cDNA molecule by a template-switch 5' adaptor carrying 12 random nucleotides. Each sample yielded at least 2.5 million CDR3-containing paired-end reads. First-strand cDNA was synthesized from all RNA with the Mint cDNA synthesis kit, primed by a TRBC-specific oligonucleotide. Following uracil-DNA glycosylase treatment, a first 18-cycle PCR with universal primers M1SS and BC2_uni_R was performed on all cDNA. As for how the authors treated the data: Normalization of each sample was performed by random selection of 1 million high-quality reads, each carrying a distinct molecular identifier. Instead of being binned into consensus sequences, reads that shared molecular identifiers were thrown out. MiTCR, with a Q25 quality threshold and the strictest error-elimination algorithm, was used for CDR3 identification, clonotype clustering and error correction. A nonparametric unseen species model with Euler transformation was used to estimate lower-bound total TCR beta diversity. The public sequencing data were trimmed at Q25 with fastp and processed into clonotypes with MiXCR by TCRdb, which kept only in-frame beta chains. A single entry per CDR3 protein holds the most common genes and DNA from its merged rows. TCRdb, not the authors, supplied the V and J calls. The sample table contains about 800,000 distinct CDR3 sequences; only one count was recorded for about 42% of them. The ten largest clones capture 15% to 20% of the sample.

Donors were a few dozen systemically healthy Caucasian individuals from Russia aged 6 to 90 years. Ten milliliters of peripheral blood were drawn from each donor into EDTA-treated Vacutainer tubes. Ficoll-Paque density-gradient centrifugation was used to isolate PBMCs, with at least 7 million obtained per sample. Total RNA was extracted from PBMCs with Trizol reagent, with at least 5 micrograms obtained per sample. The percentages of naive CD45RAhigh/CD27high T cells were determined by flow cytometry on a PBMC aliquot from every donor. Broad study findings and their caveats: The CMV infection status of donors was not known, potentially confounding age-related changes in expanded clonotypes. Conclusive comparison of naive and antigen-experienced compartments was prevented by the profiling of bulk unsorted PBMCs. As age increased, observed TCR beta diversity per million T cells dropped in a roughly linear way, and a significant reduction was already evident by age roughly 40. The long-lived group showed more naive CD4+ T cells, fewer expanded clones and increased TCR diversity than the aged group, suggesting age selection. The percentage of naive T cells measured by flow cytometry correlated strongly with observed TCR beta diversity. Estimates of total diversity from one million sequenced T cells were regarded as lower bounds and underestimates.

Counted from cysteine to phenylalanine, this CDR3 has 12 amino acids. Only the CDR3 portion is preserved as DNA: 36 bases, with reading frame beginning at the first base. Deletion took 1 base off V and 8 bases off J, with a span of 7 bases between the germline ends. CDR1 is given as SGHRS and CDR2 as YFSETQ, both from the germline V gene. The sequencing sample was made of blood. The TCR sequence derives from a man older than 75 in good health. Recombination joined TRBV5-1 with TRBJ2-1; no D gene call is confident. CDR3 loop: CASSLPFDEQFF. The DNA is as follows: TGCGCCAGCAGCTTGCCCTTCGATGAGCAGTTCTTC.